The 9 T cell receptor beta chains listed next were all sequenced from one sample in a study of graft-versus-host responses after intestinal transplantation. Generated by immunoSEQ multiplex PCR, the TCRdb table keeps only in-frame clones and is missing some. Of about 27,000 clones in the sample, roughly 85% are singletons; the top ten hold 1% to 1.3%. This specimen was PBMCs, taken about 28 days after intestinal transplant. These receptors all come from a human patient who received an intestinal transplant, so some T cells may come from the graft donor.

The genes are TRBV7-2 and TRBJ2-7; D remains ambiguous. CDR1 is SGHTA and CDR2 is FQGNSA in the germline V gene. The CDR3 length is 15 residues. V was clipped by 4 bases and J by 9 bases, with 22 bases between them. The CDR3 DNA reads TGTGCCAGCAGCTCCCCCGGACCCCCGATTGGAGTGCAGTACTTC. Its translation is CASSSPGPPIGVQYF. Filled out from reference TRBV7-2 and TRBJ2-7, the complete variable domain reads GAGVSQSPSNKVTEKGKDVELRCDPISGHTALYWYRQSLGQGLEFLIYFQGNSAPDKSGLPSDRFSAERTGGSVSTLTIQRTQQEDSAVYLCASSSPGPPIGVQYFGPGTRLTVT.

This clone appeared a few times. The chain links TRBV7-6 to TRBJ1-2; D unresolved. The CDR3 sequence is 13 residues long. CDR1 and CDR2 from the germline V gene are SGHVS and FNYEAQ. V lost 2 bases and J 6 bases, leaving 10 bases between the germline ends. The CDR3 DNA is TGTGCCAGCAGCTTAAATTATGGGGATGGCTACACCTTC. Translated: CASSLNYGDGYTF.

V and J are TRBV27 and TRBJ1-2; a weak D match, TRBD1 (6 bases). The germline V gene has CDR1 MNHEY and CDR2 SMNVEV (reference sequence). Trimming stripped 0 bases from V and 0 bases from J, with 11 bases between. CDR3 length: 16 amino acids. The CDR3 nucleotides are TGTGCCAGCAGTTTATCCCGCCGGGACACTAACTATGGCTACACCTTC. Residues: CASSLSRRDTNYGYTF.

The chain couples TRBV9 to TRBJ2-2; TRBD1 matches at 9 bases. Looked up from germline, CDR1 is SGDLS and CDR2 is YYNGEE. Trimming at V came to 0 bases and at J to 4 bases, leaving 4 bases not matched to a gene. The CDR3 totals 16 residues. The CDR3 region is CASSVGQGGGTGELFF. CDR3 nucleotides: TGTGCCAGCAGCGTAGGACAGGGGGGGGGCACCGGGGAGCTGTTTTTT.

This chain connects TRBV9 to TRBJ1-5, with TRBD1 as a possible D gene (5 bases). Germline CDR1 reads SGDLS; CDR2 reads YYNGEE. The V and J ends lost 3 bases and 8 bases respectively, with 21 bases between them. The CDR3 is 16 amino acids. DNA for the CDR3: TGTGCCAGCAGCGGGGGCCCCCCGGGGGTGGGGGAGCCCCAGCATTTT. It is translated as CASSGGPPGVGEPQHF.

J is TRBJ2-3 and V is TRBV9; 9 nucleotides line up with TRBD2. Germline V lookup: CDR1 SGDLS, CDR2 YYNGEE. The CDR3 runs to 17 residues. With 4 bases clipped from V and 0 bases from J, the junction kept 9 bases outside the gene matches. CDR3 in amino acids: CASSPRDSGGSTDTQYF. The DNA of the CDR3 is TGTGCCAGCAGCCCTCGGGATAGCGGGGGTAGCACAGATACGCAGTATTTT.

The chain combines TRBV5-5 with TRBJ1-5, with a possible D match to TRBD1 (6 bases). Deletions cut 0 bases from V and 0 bases from J, with 10 bases between. Germline V gene lookup returns CDR1 SGHKS and CDR2 YYEKEE (reference sequence). CDR3 size: 16 residues. CDR3 loop: CASSLVAGHSNQPQHF. The CDR3 nucleotides are TGTGCCAGCAGCTTGGTCGCGGGACATAGCAATCAGCCCCAGCATTTT.

The chain links TRBV27 to TRBJ2-1; D not certain. V gave up 1 base and J gave up 4 bases, with 17 bases separating them. The CDR3 is 17 amino acids. Germline-derived CDR1 and CDR2 are MNHEY and SMNVEV (reference sequence). The CDR3 DNA is TGTGCCAGCAGTTTATATAGGGCACCTTCGAGTTACAATGAGCAGTTCTTC. Translated, it gives CASSLYRAPSSYNEQFF.

This rearrangement joins TRBV27 to TRBJ1-4; 8 positions match TRBD1. The CDR3 is 14 amino acids. CDR1 is MNHEY and CDR2 is SMNVEV in the germline V gene (reference sequence). The J segment lost 5 bases and the V segment lost 6 bases, leaving 5 bases of the junction unmatched. As DNA, the CDR3 is TGTGCCAGCAGCCGACAGGGGCGAAATGAAAAACTGTTTTTT. This sequence encodes CASSRQGRNEKLFF.